The rows below give T cell receptor beta chains drawn from one sample of a study of pediatric ulcerative colitis. Profiled with immunoSEQ multiplex PCR; TCRdb holds only in-frame clones, not every one. This sample has tens of thousands of clones, with around 87% found just once. Sequenced input: blood. These receptors were taken from a boy younger than 18 who was a control in a study of pediatric ulcerative colitis. CDR3s include the opening cysteine and the closing phenylalanine or tryptophan. D genes are given only for firm matches. Not every row has a clone size; where given, it reads once, few, many or a size class.

size,D,J,V,CDR3,DNA
-,-,TRBJ1-2,TRBV6-5,CASSYGNNYGYTF,TGTGCCAGCAGTTATGGCAATAACTATGGCTACACCTTC
-,-,TRBJ2-7,TRBV28,CASSFRGHEQYF,TGTGCCAGCAGTTTCCGGGGGCACGAGCAGTACTTC
-,-,TRBJ1-5,TRBV27,CASSLSFWRSGRNREPQHF,TGTGCCAGCAGTTTATCGTTTTGGCGTTCGGGCCGCAACCGGGAGCCCCAGCATTTT
-,TRBD1,TRBJ2-1,TRBV2,CASMGGQGMDEQFF,TGTGCCAGCATGGGCGGACAGGGTATGGATGAGCAGTTCTTC
-,-,TRBJ1-2,TRBV7-7,CASSLAGPRHYGYTF,TGTGCCAGCAGCTTAGCTGGGCCACGGCACTATGGCTACACCTTC
-,TRBD2,TRBJ2-7,TRBV7-2,CASSLAVGGRDYEQYF,TGTGCCAGCAGCTTAGCGGTTGGCGGGAGGGACTACGAGCAGTACTTC
-,-,TRBJ2-1,TRBV19,CASSTGYRTHEQFF,TGTGCCAGTAGTACTGGGTATAGGACCCATGAGCAGTTCTTC
-,-,TRBJ1-2,TRBV5-6,CASSLSGSGRQHYGYTF,TGTGCCAGCAGCTTGTCGGGGTCTGGACGGCAACACTATGGCTACACCTTC
-,TRBD2,TRBJ2-7,TRBV12-5,CASGLVLGGGGEGYEQYF,TGTGCTAGTGGTTTGGTACTTGGGGGAGGAGGGGAGGGCTACGAGCAGTACTTC
once,-,TRBJ1-2,TRBV7-9,CASSLDLGGYYGYTF,TGTGCCAGCAGCTTAGACCTAGGGGGTTACTATGGCTACACCTTC
-,-,TRBJ2-6,TRBV4-3,CASSQEGLSGANVLTF,TGCGCCAGCAGCCAAGAAGGACTCTCTGGGGCCAACGTCCTGACTTTC
-,-,TRBJ1-1,TRBV9,CASSVDGGNTEAFF,TGTGCCAGCAGCGTTGACGGGGGGAACACTGAAGCTTTCTTT
-,-,TRBJ1-4,TRBV15,CATSRGGSTNEKLFF,TGTGCCACCAGCAGAGGAGGGTCAACTAATGAAAAACTGTTTTTT
-,-,TRBJ2-7,TRBV19,CASSIVTGSYEQYF,TGTGCCAGTAGTATTGTCACGGGATCCTACGAGCAGTACTTC
-,TRBD2,TRBJ2-3,TRBV5-6,CASSLIAGGSPDTQYF,TGTGCCAGCAGCTTAATAGCGGGGGGGTCTCCAGATACGCAGTATTTT
-,-,TRBJ1-2,TRBV28,CASSLDPDIANYGYTF,TGTGCCAGCAGTTTAGACCCGGACATAGCTAACTATGGCTACACCTTC
few,TRBD1,TRBJ1-3,TRBV5-1,CASRFTPGGSGNTIYF,TGCGCCAGCAGGTTTACTCCAGGGGGCTCTGGAAACACCATATATTTT
-,TRBD1,TRBJ2-3,TRBV25-1,CASSEPQGGTDTQYF,TGTGCCAGCAGTGAGCCCCAGGGGGGCACAGATACGCAGTATTTT
-,-,TRBJ1-1,TRBV5-1,CASSLSGVTEAFF,TGCGCCAGCAGCTTGTCGGGGGTCACTGAAGCTTTCTTT
once,TRBD2,TRBJ2-7,TRBV7-6,CASSSLAGPYLDEQYF,TGTGCCAGCAGCTCACTAGCGGGGCCATACCTAGACGAGCAGTACTTC
-,-,TRBJ1-6,TRBV5-6,CASSPGGLKDSPLHF,TGTGCCAGCAGCCCCGGGGGCCTGAAGGATTCACCCCTCCACTTT
-,TRBD1,TRBJ1-4,TRBV6-1,CASSDMGQSREKLFF,TGTGCCAGCAGTGATATGGGACAGTCTCGCGAAAAACTGTTTTTT
-,TRBD1,TRBJ2-7,TRBV5-1,CASSLVGQVNEQYF,TGCGCCAGCAGCTTGGTCGGACAGGTCAACGAGCAGTACTTC
-,-,TRBJ2-7,TRBV6-5,CASSPPGYEQYF,TGTGCCAGCAGTCCCCCGGGGTACGAGCAGTACTTC
-,TRBD1,TRBJ2-1,TRBV11-1,CASSRTGTGDYNEQFF,TGTGCCAGCAGTAGAACCGGGACAGGGGACTACAATGAGCAGTTCTTC
-,TRBD2,TRBJ2-3,TRBV10-3,CAIREIAGAKDTQYF,TGTGCCATCAGGGAAATAGCGGGAGCTAAAGATACGCAGTATTTT
-,-,TRBJ2-7,TRBV6-5,CASKSTGGEQYF,TGTGCCAGCAAGTCCACAGGTGGCGAGCAGTACTTC
once,-,TRBJ1-5,TRBV5-6,CASSLQGDSNQPQHF,TGTGCCAGCAGCTTGCAAGGAGATAGCAATCAGCCCCAGCATTTT
-,TRBD1,TRBJ1-3,TRBV6-1,CASSSRRGRGNTIYF,TGTGCCAGCAGCTCCCGCAGGGGGAGAGGAAACACCATATATTTT
-,-,TRBJ2-7,TRBV14,CASSQDRGYEQYF,TGTGCCAGCAGCCAAGACAGGGGATACGAGCAGTACTTC
once,-,TRBJ2-7,TRBV4-3,CASSPASGGYEQYF,TGCGCCAGCAGCCCGGCGTCAGGTGGCTACGAGCAGTACTTC
-,-,TRBJ1-2,TRBV28,CASSPRVWGDYGYTF,TGTGCCAGCAGTCCCAGAGTTTGGGGGGACTATGGCTACACCTTC
-,-,TRBJ2-3,TRBV2,CASSEGGPFRTNTDTQYF,TGTGCCAGCAGTGAGGGGGGCCCATTCCGTACCAACACAGATACGCAGTATTTT
-,-,TRBJ1-5,TRBV2,CASSGDGNQPQHF,TGTGCCAGCAGTGGGGACGGGAATCAGCCCCAGCATTTT
-,-,TRBJ1-2,TRBV28,CASSLFRGDYGYTF,TGTGCCAGCAGTTTATTTAGAGGGGACTATGGCTACACCTTC
few,-,TRBJ1-6,TRBV19,CASRLISINDSPLHF,TGTGCCAGTAGACTTATTAGCATTAACGATTCACCCCTCCACTTT
-,TRBD1,TRBJ2-1,TRBV6-5,CASSFGTGRYNEQFF,TGTGCCAGCAGTTTTGGGACAGGGCGCTACAATGAGCAGTTCTTC
-,-,TRBJ2-7,TRBV7-2,CASSLRDASYEQYF,TGTGCCAGCAGCCTCCGGGACGCCTCCTACGAGCAGTACTTC
-,-,TRBJ2-4,TRBV7-2,CASSQLAKNIQYF,TGTGCCAGCAGCCAACTTGCCAAAAACATTCAGTACTTC
-,-,TRBJ1-5,TRBV5-6,CASSKSGGSNQPQHF,TGTGCCAGCAGCAAGTCCGGCGGGAGCAATCAGCCCCAGCATTTT
-,-,TRBJ2-2,TRBV11-2,CASSRLQKNTGELFF,TGTGCCAGCAGCCGGTTACAGAAGAACACCGGGGAGCTGTTTTTT
-,TRBD2,TRBJ2-1,TRBV29-1,CSVLGLAVYNEQFF,TGCAGCGTCCTGGGACTAGCGGTATACAATGAGCAGTTCTTC
-,-,TRBJ2-7,TRBV18,CASSSSQIYEQYF,TGTGCCAGCTCATCGAGTCAGATCTACGAGCAGTACTTC
-,-,TRBJ1-4,TRBV19,CASSRGAPNEKLFF,TGTGCCAGTAGTAGAGGGGCACCTAATGAAAAACTGTTTTTT
-,-,TRBJ2-3,TRBV18,CASSPRTGWGETDTQYF,TGTGCCAGCTCACCCCGGACAGGCTGGGGGGAAACAGATACGCAGTATTTT
-,TRBD2,TRBJ2-1,TRBV27,CASSFSGGGEQFF,TGTGCCAGCAGTTTCTCGGGAGGGGGTGAGCAGTTCTTC
-,-,TRBJ1-4,TRBV5-1,CASRGAFATNEKLFF,TGCGCCAGCAGGGGGGCCTTTGCAACTAATGAAAAACTGTTTTTT